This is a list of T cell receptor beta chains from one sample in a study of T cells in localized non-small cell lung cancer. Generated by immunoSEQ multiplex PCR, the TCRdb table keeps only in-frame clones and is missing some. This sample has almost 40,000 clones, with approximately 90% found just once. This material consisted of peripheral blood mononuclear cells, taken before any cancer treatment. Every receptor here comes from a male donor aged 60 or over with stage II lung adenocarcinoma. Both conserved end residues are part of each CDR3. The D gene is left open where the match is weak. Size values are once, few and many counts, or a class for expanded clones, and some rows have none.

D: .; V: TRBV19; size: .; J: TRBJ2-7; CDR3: CASSIAQNSYEQYF; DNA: TGTGCCAGTAGTATTGCACAGAATTCCTACGAGCAGTACTTC
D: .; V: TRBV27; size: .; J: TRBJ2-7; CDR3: CASSLAGYEQYF; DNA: TGTGCCAGCAGTTTAGCGGGATACGAGCAGTACTTC
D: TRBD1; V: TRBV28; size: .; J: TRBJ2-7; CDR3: CASRGQGENEQYF; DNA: TGTGCCAGCAGGGGACAGGGGGAGAACGAGCAGTACTTC
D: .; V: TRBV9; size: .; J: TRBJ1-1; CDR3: CASSVGGPMNTEAFF; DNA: TGTGCCAGCAGCGTAGGGGGGCCAATGAACACTGAAGCTTTCTTT
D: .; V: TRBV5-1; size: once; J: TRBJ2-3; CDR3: CASSLEDLYTDTQYF; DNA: TGCGCCAGCAGCTTGGAGGACTTATACACAGATACGCAGTATTTT
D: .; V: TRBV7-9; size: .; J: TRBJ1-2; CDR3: CASSSPSRAYGYTF; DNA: TGTGCCAGCAGTTCTCCAAGCAGGGCCTATGGCTACACCTTC
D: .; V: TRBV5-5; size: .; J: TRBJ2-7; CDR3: CASSHNGRKGYEQYF; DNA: TGTGCCAGCAGCCATAACGGGCGAAAAGGGTACGAGCAGTACTTC
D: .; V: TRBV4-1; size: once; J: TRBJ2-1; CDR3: CASSQEFMRAAYNEQFF; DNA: TGCGCCAGCAGCCAAGAATTCATGCGGGCCGCCTACAATGAGCAGTTCTTC
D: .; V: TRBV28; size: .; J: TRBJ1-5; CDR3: CASALGGFGQPQHF; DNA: TGTGCCAGCGCGTTGGGAGGATTTGGTCAGCCCCAGCATTTT
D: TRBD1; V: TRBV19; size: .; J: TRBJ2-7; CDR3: CASSRPGQGGDEQYF; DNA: TGTGCCAGTAGCCGACCGGGACAGGGGGGGGACGAGCAGTACTTC
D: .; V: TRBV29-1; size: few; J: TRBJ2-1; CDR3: CSVDGRYNEQFF; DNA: TGCAGCGTTGATGGCAGATACAATGAGCAGTTCTTC
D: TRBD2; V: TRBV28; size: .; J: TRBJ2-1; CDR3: CASSLVQLAGHNEQFF; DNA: TGTGCCAGCAGTTTGGTTCAACTAGCGGGCCACAATGAGCAGTTCTTC
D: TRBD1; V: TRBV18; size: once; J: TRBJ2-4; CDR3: CASSRGTENIQYF; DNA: TGTGCCAGCTCACGGGGGACAGAAAACATTCAGTACTTC
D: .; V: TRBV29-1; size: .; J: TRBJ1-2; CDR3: CSAWGMALNYGYTF; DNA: TGCAGCGCATGGGGGATGGCCCTTAACTATGGCTACACCTTC
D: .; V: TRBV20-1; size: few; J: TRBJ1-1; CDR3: CSVRGAFF; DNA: TGCAGTGTCCGGGGAGCTTTCTTT
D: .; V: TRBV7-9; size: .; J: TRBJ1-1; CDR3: CASSLISPEAFF; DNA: TGTGCCAGCAGCTTGATTTCCCCTGAAGCTTTCTTT
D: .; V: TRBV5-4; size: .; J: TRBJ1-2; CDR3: CASSSTGSGYTF; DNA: TGTGCCAGCAGCTCTACAGGGTCTGGCTACACCTTC
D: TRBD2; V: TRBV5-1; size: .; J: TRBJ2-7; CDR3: CASSLGEGYEQYF; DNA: TGCGCCAGCAGCCTGGGGGAGGGCTACGAGCAGTACTTC
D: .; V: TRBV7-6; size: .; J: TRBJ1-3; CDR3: CASSSSGPLSGNTIYF; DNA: TGTGCCAGCAGCTCCTCGGGGCCCCTCTCTGGAAACACCATATATTTT
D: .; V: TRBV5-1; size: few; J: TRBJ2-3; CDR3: CASSTGTDTQYF; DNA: TGCGCCAGCAGCACCGGCACAGATACGCAGTATTTT
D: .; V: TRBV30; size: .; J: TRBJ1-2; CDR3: CAWEVGAGYTF; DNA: TGTGCCTGGGAGGTGGGGGCTGGCTACACCTTC
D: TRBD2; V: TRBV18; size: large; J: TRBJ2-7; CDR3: CASSPWSGGIYEQYF; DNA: TGTGCCAGCTCACCATGGAGCGGGGGGATATACGAGCAGTACTTC
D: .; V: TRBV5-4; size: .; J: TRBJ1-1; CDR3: CASSPGSGHNTEAFF; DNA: TGTGCCAGCAGCCCGGGCTCGGGACATAACACTGAAGCTTTCTTT